The T cell receptor beta chain described here comes from a study of T cell repertoires in cytomegalovirus infection (dated by TCRdb to between 2018 and 2020). Regarding the study in general: Donor HLA type was relevant to the analysis, because carriage of CMV infection together with the matching HLA type was indicated by public TCR beta signatures.

This clonotype occurred many times. The target of this receptor is not known. The sample holds no much larger clone one base away, and base qualities are not on file. Results and caveats for the whole study, not just this receptor: In the ex vivo response, HLA-C-restricted CMV-specific TCR beta clonotypes were dominant, and in two of eight donors the single most frequent clonotype came from this HLA-C-restricted group. Carriers of CMV infection plus the relevant HLA type were discriminated by the cumulative frequency of public TCR beta family members in the study cohort and in an independent approximately 340-donor cohort.

The CDR3 numbers 12 residues from cysteine through phenylalanine. Of all the DNA, just the CDR3 is kept, 36 bases in frame from base 1. Reading the germline V gene (reference sequence) gives CDR1 DFQATT and CDR2 SNEGSKA. Trimming costs V 3 bases and J 1 base, and their ends lie 4 bases apart. These reads were obtained on an Illumina HiSeq 1500. Through fastp at Q25 and MiXCR, TCRdb rebuilt clones from the public reads, retaining in-frame beta chains. One record per CDR3 amino acid sequence lists the most common genes and DNA. In this sample the table shows fewer than 400,000 distinct CDR3 sequences, about a sixth of which occur a single time. 8.5% to 10% of the sample is taken by the ten largest.

This TCR derives from a human donor in good health (CMV status not recorded). Some clones in this sample may be carry-over from other donors' samples. Source material: PBMCs. The chain links TRBV20-1 with TRBJ2-1, with the D gene not confidently named. The CDR3 here reads CSASYSYNEQFF. DNA sequence: TGCAGTGCTAGCTATTCCTACAATGAGCAGTTCTTC.